The rows below give T cell receptor beta chains drawn from one sample of a study of Tregs in tolerant kidney transplant recipients. Produced via immunoSEQ multiplex PCR; TCRdb's table is partial and in-frame only. The data show some 56,000 clones, about 90% seen once. The sample consisted of CD8+ T cells from blood (PBMCs), taken 24 months after the transplant. These receptors all stem from a human patient who received a combined kidney and bone marrow transplant. Some of the T cells may derive from the graft donor. CDR3s include the opening cysteine and the closing phenylalanine or tryptophan. Fields, in order: J gene, V gene, clone size, D gene, CDR3 DNA, CDR3 protein. D genes are given only for firm matches. A clone size is listed for some rows: how often the clone was seen (once, few, many), or a class if it is expanded.

>TRBJ2-7|TRBV4-3|-|TRBD2
TGCGCCAGCAGCCAAACTAGCGGGGGGGCCTACGAGCAGTACTTC
CASSQTSGGAYEQYF
>TRBJ2-7|TRBV30|-|-
TGTGCTTCGGGGTCCATGAGCTCCTACGAGCAGTACTTC
CASGSMSSYEQYF
>TRBJ1-1|TRBV5-4|-|-
TGTGCCAGCAGCTTGACAGGGTCTGAAGCTTTCTTT
CASSLTGSEAFF
>TRBJ2-7|TRBV18|-|TRBD1
TGTGCCAGCTCACCACGAAGGGGGCCCTACGAGCAGTACTTC
CASSPRRGPYEQYF
>TRBJ2-7|TRBV6-1|-|TRBD1
TGTGCCAGCAGCGCCGGGACAGGGGGTATCTACGAGCAGTACTTC
CASSAGTGGIYEQYF
>TRBJ1-1|TRBV7-9|-|-
TGTGCCAGCAGCCCCATACCTGAGGCTTTCTTT
CASSPIPEAFF
>TRBJ2-3|TRBV5-5|-|TRBD2
TGTGCCAGCAGCTTGCGAAGCGGGAGGTTTCCATCAGATACGCAGTATTTT
CASSLRSGRFPSDTQYF
>TRBJ1-2|TRBV4-1|-|TRBD1
TGCGCCAGCAGCCAAGAGGTAAGGTCGACAGGGGCGCCTGGCTACACCTTC
CASSQEVRSTGAPGYTF
>TRBJ1-2|TRBV13|-|-
TGTGCCAGCAGCCCGTTCCGCGGGGCGGGTAACTATGGCTACACCTTC
CASSPFRGAGNYGYTF
>TRBJ2-1|TRBV9|-|TRBD2
TGTGCCAGCAGCACGAGGGGGCTAGCGGGAGCGTCTGAGCAGTTCTTC
CASSTRGLAGASEQFF
>TRBJ1-2|TRBV6-5|-|TRBD1
TGTGCCAGCAGTTACGGGACAGGGTCTAACTATGGCTACACCTTC
CASSYGTGSNYGYTF
>TRBJ1-2|TRBV9|-|-
TGTGCCAGCAGCGATGGGAGAGGCTACACCTTC
CASSDGRGYTF
>TRBJ1-1|TRBV7-9|-|-
TGTGCCAGCAGCTCATGGCAAACTGAAGCTTTCTTT
CASSSWQTEAFF
>TRBJ1-5|TRBV21-1|-|-
TGTGCCAGCAGCAAAGACAGGGGCCATCAGCCCCAGCATTTT
CASSKDRGHQPQHF
>TRBJ2-2|TRBV11-1|-|TRBD1
TGTGCCAGCAGCTTATTGGGACAGGGGTTCCACACCGGGGAGCTGTTTTTT
CASSLLGQGFHTGELFF
>TRBJ1-3|TRBV28|once|-
TGTGCCAGCAGTTTAAGGGGCTCTGGAAACACCATATATTTT
CASSLRGSGNTIYF
>TRBJ1-2|TRBV12-5|-|TRBD1
TGTGCTAGTGGTCCACTCCTGACAGGGCCGGGTAACTATGGCTACACCTTC
CASGPLLTGPGNYGYTF
>TRBJ2-1|TRBV5-4|-|-
TGTGCCAGCAGCTTCCCGGGGAATGAGCAGTTCTTC
CASSFPGNEQFF
>TRBJ2-1|TRBV7-2|-|-
TGTGCCAGCAGCCTTACACAGGGCTATGAGCAGTTCTTC
CASSLTQGYEQFF
>TRBJ1-4|TRBV5-6|-|-
TGTGCCAGCAGCTTTGGCCAGGGGTGGCGACTGTTTTTT
CASSFGQGWRLFF
>TRBJ1-5|TRBV25-1|-|-
TGTGCCAGCAGTGAACGAGGGTACAATCAGCCCCAGCATTTT
CASSERGYNQPQHF
>TRBJ2-5|TRBV27|-|TRBD2
TGTGCCAGCAGTCTCACTAGCGGGGGACCCCAAGAGACCCAGTACTTC
CASSLTSGGPQETQYF
>TRBJ1-1|TRBV6-5|once|-
TGTGCCAGCAGTTACTCGAGGGGAGGGTTCGCTTTCTTT
CASSYSRGGFAFF
>TRBJ2-3|TRBV19|few|-
TGTGCCAGTAGTATAGACCAGGGAGATACGCAGTATTTT
CASSIDQGDTQYF
>TRBJ2-3|TRBV19|-|TRBD1
TGTGCCAGGCAAGGGACAGGGTGTGGCCTGAGCACAGATACGCAGTATTTT
CARQGTGCGLSTDTQYF